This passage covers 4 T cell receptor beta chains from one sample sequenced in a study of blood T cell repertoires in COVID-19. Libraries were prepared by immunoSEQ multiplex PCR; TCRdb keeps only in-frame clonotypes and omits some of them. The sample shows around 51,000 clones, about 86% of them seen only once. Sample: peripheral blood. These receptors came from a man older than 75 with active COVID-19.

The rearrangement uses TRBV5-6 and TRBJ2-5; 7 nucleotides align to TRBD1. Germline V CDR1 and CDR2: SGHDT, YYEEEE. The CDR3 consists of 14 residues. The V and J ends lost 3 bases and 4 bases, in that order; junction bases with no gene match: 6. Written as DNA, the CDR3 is TGTGCCAGCAGCTCAACAGGGGCAGGAGAGACCCAGTACTTC. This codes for CASSSTGAGETQYF.

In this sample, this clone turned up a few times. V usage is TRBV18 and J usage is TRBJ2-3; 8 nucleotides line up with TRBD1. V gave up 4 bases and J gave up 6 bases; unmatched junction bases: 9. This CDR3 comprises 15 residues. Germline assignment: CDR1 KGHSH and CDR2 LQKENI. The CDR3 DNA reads TGTGCCAGCTCACTCATTGACAGGGGACACGATACGCAGTATTTT. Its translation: CASSLIDRGHDTQYF. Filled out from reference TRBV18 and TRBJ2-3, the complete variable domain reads NAGVMQNPRHLVRRRGQEARLRCSPMKGHSHVYWYRQLPEEGLKFMVYLQKENIIDESGMPKERFSAEFPKEGPSILRIQQVVRGDSAAYFCASSLIDRGHDTQYFGPGTRLTVL.

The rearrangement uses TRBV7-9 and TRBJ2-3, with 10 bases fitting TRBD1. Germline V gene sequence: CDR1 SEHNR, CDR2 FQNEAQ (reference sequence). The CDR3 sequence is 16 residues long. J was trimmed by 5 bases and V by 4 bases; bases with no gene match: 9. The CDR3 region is CASSWPTGGIEDTQYF. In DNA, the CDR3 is TGTGCCAGCAGCTGGCCGACAGGGGGCATAGAAGATACGCAGTATTTT. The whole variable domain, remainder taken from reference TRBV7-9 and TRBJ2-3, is DTGVSQNPRHKITKRGQNVTFRCDPISEHNRLYWYRQTLGQGPEFLTYFQNEAQLEKSRLLSDRFSAERPKGSFSTLEIQRTEQGDSAMYLCASSWPTGGIEDTQYFGPGTRLTVL.

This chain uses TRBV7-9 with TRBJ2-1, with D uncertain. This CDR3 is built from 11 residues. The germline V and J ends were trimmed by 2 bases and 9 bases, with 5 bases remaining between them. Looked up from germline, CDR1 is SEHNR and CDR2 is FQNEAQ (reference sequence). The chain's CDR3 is CASSLSIEQFF. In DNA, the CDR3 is TGTGCCAGCAGCTTATCCATTGAGCAGTTCTTC.